This T cell receptor beta chain was identified in a study of Graves' ophthalmopathy and Graves' hyperthyroidism. Hyperthyroidism qualified as stable when ophthalmopathy did not develop within 18 months of follow-up. The TCR beta CDR3 regions underwent amplification from RNA transcripts. Amplification began with first-round RT-PCR using HTBI primers, then second-round multiplex PCR was performed. TCRdb redid the calling of the multiplex PCR reads with MiXCR, one entry per CDR3 protein. The sample has about 23,000 distinct CDR3 sequences; about 44% are singletons. V lost 2 bases and J lost 10, with 13 bases in between. The CDR3 has 14 amino acids. Germline V lookup: CDR1 SGHRS, CDR2 YFSETQ.

This chain uses TRBV5-1 with TRBJ1-6; tentative D call: TRBD1 (5 bases). Sequencing input: peripheral blood. This TCR was sampled from an adult woman with stable Graves' hyperthyroidism. The CDR3: CASSLGRVESPLHF. Written as DNA, the CDR3 is TGCGCCAGCAGCTTAGGCAGGGTAGAATCACCCCTCCACTTT. The variable domain in full, with the rest retrieved from reference TRBV5-1 and TRBJ1-6, is KAGVTQTPRYLIKTRGQQVTLSCSPISGHRSVSWYQQTPGQGLQFLFEYFSETQRNKGNFPGRFSGRQFSNSRSEMNVSTLELGDSALYLCASSLGRVESPLHFGNGTRLTVT.